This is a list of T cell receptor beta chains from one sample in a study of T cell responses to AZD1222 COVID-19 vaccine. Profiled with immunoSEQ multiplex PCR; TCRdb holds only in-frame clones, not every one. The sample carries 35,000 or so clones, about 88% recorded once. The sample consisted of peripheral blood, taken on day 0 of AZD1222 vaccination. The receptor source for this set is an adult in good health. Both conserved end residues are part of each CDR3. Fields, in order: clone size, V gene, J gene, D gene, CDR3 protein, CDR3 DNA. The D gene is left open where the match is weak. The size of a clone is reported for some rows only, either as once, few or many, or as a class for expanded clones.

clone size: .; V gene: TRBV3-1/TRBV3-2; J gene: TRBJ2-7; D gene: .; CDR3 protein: CASSQSGVPYEQYF; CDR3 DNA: TGTGCCAGCAGCCAATCAGGGGTCCCCTACGAGCAGTACTTC
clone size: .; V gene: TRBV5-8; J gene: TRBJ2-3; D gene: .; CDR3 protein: CASSPGRISTDTQYF; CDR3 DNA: TGTGCCAGCAGCCCGGGACGGATAAGCACAGATACGCAGTATTTT
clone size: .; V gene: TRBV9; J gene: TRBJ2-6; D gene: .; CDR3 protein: CASSVRPGLRSGANVLTF; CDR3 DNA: TGTGCCAGCAGCGTGAGGCCAGGACTGCGCTCTGGGGCCAACGTCCTGACTTTC
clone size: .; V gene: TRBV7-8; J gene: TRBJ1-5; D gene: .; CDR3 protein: CASSTDSPYSNQPQHF; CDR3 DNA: TGTGCCAGCAGCACCGACAGCCCTTATAGCAATCAGCCCCAGCATTTT
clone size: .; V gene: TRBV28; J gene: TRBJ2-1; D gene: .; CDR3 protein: CASSEGPGESSNEQFF; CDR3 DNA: TGTGCCAGCAGCGAAGGTCCAGGGGAGAGTAGTAATGAGCAGTTCTTC
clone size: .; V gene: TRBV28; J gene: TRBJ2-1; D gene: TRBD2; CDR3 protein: CASAQGAAGDNEQFF; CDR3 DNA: TGTGCCAGCGCCCAAGGTGCGGCGGGGGACAATGAGCAGTTCTTC
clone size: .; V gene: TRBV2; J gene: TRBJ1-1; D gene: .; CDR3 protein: CASSEEGITEAFF; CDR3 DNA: TGTGCCAGCAGTGAAGAGGGAATCACTGAAGCTTTCTTT
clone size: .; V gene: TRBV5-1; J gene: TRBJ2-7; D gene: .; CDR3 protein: CASSLDRGFYEQYF; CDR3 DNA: TGCGCCAGCAGCTTGGATAGGGGGTTCTACGAGCAGTACTTC
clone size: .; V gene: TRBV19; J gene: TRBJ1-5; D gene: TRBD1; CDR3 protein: CASSLQGDNQPQHF; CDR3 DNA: TGTGCCAGTAGTCTACAGGGGGACAATCAGCCCCAGCATTTT
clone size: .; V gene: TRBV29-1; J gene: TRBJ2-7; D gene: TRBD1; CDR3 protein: CSVASLQGAGGEQYF; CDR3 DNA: TGCAGCGTCGCATCACTACAGGGGGCTGGTGGGGAGCAGTACTTC
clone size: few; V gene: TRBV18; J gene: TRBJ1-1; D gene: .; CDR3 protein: CASSPPSGGGLEAFF; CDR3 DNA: TGTGCCAGCTCACCACCGTCTGGCGGGGGGCTGGAGGCTTTCTTT
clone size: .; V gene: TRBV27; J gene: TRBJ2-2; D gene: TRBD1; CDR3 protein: CASSLNRDRGVGELFF; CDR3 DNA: TGTGCCAGCAGTTTAAATCGGGACAGGGGGGTCGGGGAGCTGTTTTTT
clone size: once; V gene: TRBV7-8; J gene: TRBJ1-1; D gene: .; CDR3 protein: CASSDRTELLKAFF; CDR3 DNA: TGTGCCAGCAGCGACAGGACAGAACTTTTGAAGGCTTTCTTT